This is a list of T cell receptor beta chains from one sample in a study of regulatory T cells in long-lasting Graves disease. MiXCR, run by TCRdb on the multiplex PCR reads, gives a single entry per CDR3 protein. The sample contains 700,000 or so distinct CDR3 sequences, about 30% of which appear only once. Sample: peripheral blood mononuclear cells (PBMCs), taken when the disease was refractory, from a patient treated with antithyroid drugs. The receptors stem from a female donor with Graves disease. Both conserved end residues are part of each CDR3. The D gene is left open where the match is weak. Size values are once, few and many counts, or a class for expanded clones, and some rows have none.

v_call: TRBV20-1
d_call: .
clone_size: .
j_call: TRBJ1-1
cdr3_nt: TGCAGTGCCCGCCTCGGAGGGACATCTCCTCACACTGAAGCTTTCTTT
cdr3_aa: CSARLGGTSPHTEAFF

v_call: TRBV12-3/TRBV12-4
d_call: .
clone_size: few
j_call: TRBJ2-7
cdr3_nt: TGTGCCAGCCTTAGGAGCTCCTACGAGCAGTACTTC
cdr3_aa: CASLRSSYEQYF

v_call: TRBV20-1
d_call: TRBD1
clone_size: .
j_call: TRBJ1-5
cdr3_nt: TGCAGTGCAGGGACAGGGGAGAGCAATCAGCCCCAGCATTTT
cdr3_aa: CSAGTGESNQPQHF

v_call: TRBV27
d_call: TRBD1
clone_size: few
j_call: TRBJ1-1
cdr3_nt: TGTGCCAGCAGTTTCATCGGGACAGGGGTTGTTTTCCAAGCTTTCTTT
cdr3_aa: CASSFIGTGVVFQAFF

v_call: TRBV10-3
d_call: TRBD1
clone_size: once
j_call: TRBJ2-5
cdr3_nt: TGTGCCATCAGATGGGACAGACAAGAGACCCAGTACTTC
cdr3_aa: CAIRWDRQETQYF

v_call: TRBV27
d_call: TRBD1
clone_size: few
j_call: TRBJ1-1
cdr3_nt: TGTGCCAGCAGTTTTAGGGGAAGGGGGCCGAACACTGAAGCTTTCTTT
cdr3_aa: CASSFRGRGPNTEAFF

v_call: TRBV3-1
d_call: .
clone_size: once
j_call: TRBJ2-5
cdr3_nt: TGTGCCAGCAGCCAAGCGCGGCAGAGAGGAGAGACCCAGTACTTC
cdr3_aa: CASSQARQRGETQYF

v_call: TRBV2
d_call: .
clone_size: few
j_call: TRBJ1-2
cdr3_nt: TGTGCCAGCACCCCGCAGTTGGGTTATGGCTACACCTTC
cdr3_aa: CASTPQLGYGYTF

v_call: TRBV20-1
d_call: .
clone_size: .
j_call: TRBJ1-3
cdr3_nt: TGCAGTGCGAGAATGGGGGCGCAGGATGGAAACACCATATATTTT
cdr3_aa: CSARMGAQDGNTIYF

v_call: TRBV6-1
d_call: TRBD2
clone_size: .
j_call: TRBJ2-2
cdr3_nt: TGTGCCAGCAGAAGGGCTAGCGGGAACCGCATGGACACCGGGGAGCTGTTTTTT
cdr3_aa: CASRRASGNRMDTGELFF

v_call: TRBV12-3/TRBV12-4
d_call: TRBD1
clone_size: .
j_call: TRBJ1-2
cdr3_nt: TGTGCCAGCAGTAGACAGGGGGCGGTTAGGAGCTACGCCTTC
cdr3_aa: CASSRQGAVRSYAF

v_call: TRBV19
d_call: .
clone_size: .
j_call: TRBJ1-3
cdr3_nt: TGTGCCAGCAGCATCTCTGGAAACACCATATATTTT
cdr3_aa: CASSISGNTIYF

v_call: TRBV7-3
d_call: TRBD1
clone_size: .
j_call: TRBJ1-2
cdr3_nt: TGTGCCAGCAGCTTTTCCGGGACAGGGGATGGCTACACCTTC
cdr3_aa: CASSFSGTGDGYTF

v_call: TRBV11-2
d_call: TRBD2
clone_size: many
j_call: TRBJ2-7
cdr3_nt: TGTGCCAGCAGCTTAACAGCGGGAGGGCCTTACGAGCAGTACTTC
cdr3_aa: CASSLTAGGPYEQYF

v_call: TRBV6-4
d_call: TRBD2
clone_size: many
j_call: TRBJ2-7
cdr3_nt: TGTGCCAGCCCACCTCTGGCTAGCGGGAGGATCGACGAGCAGTACTTC
cdr3_aa: CASPPLASGRIDEQYF

v_call: TRBV27
d_call: TRBD2
clone_size: .
j_call: TRBJ2-7
cdr3_nt: TGTGCCAGCAGTCCAGCGGGAACCCGTTACGAGCAGTACTTC
cdr3_aa: CASSPAGTRYEQYF

v_call: TRBV3-1
d_call: .
clone_size: few
j_call: TRBJ1-5
cdr3_nt: TGTGCCAGCAGCCAAGATTGGGAGCTCAATCAGCCCCAGCATTTT
cdr3_aa: CASSQDWELNQPQHF

v_call: TRBV5-4
d_call: .
clone_size: .
j_call: TRBJ1-2
cdr3_nt: TGTGCCAGCAGCTCAGGGGCCCTTAACTATGGCTACACCTTC
cdr3_aa: CASSSGALNYGYTF

v_call: TRBV30
d_call: .
clone_size: few
j_call: TRBJ1-5
cdr3_nt: TGTGCCTGGAGTGTACTAGGGATGGGGAATCAGCCCCAGCATTTT
cdr3_aa: CAWSVLGMGNQPQHF

v_call: TRBV29-1
d_call: .
clone_size: .
j_call: TRBJ1-1
cdr3_nt: TGCAGCGTTGAAGATCCAAGGAAAAACACTGAAGCTTTCTTT
cdr3_aa: CSVEDPRKNTEAFF

v_call: TRBV2
d_call: .
clone_size: many
j_call: TRBJ1-4
cdr3_nt: TGTGCCAGCAGTAAGCGGGAGGGCGGGGAAAAACTGTTTTTT
cdr3_aa: CASSKREGGEKLFF

v_call: TRBV3-1
d_call: .
clone_size: .
j_call: TRBJ2-2
cdr3_nt: TGTGCCAGCAGCCAAGATCATGCCGGGGAGCTGTTTTTT
cdr3_aa: CASSQDHAGELFF

v_call: TRBV20-1
d_call: TRBD1
clone_size: few
j_call: TRBJ1-5
cdr3_nt: TGCAGTGCTAGAGATGGGACAGGGGGCAATCAGCCCCAGCATTTT
cdr3_aa: CSARDGTGGNQPQHF

v_call: TRBV12-3/TRBV12-4
d_call: .
clone_size: .
j_call: TRBJ2-5
cdr3_nt: TGTGCCAGCAGTCCCGGGACAGCGGGGACCCAGTACTTC
cdr3_aa: CASSPGTAGTQYF

v_call: TRBV15
d_call: TRBD1
clone_size: many
j_call: TRBJ2-5
cdr3_nt: TGTGCCACCAGCAGAACAAACAGGGGATTTCACCAAGAGACCCAGTACTTC
cdr3_aa: CATSRTNRGFHQETQYF

v_call: TRBV20-1
d_call: .
clone_size: few
j_call: TRBJ1-5
cdr3_nt: TGCAGTGCTATACCTACGCGTGGGGGCGGGAGGGGGGCCCAGCATTTT
cdr3_aa: CSAIPTRGGGRGAQHF

v_call: TRBV3-1
d_call: .
clone_size: few
j_call: TRBJ1-1
cdr3_nt: TGTGCCAGCAGCCAAAGAGGGTCGACTGAAGCTTTCTTT
cdr3_aa: CASSQRGSTEAFF

v_call: TRBV4-1
d_call: TRBD2
clone_size: few
j_call: TRBJ2-5
cdr3_nt: TGCGCCAGCAGCCAAGAATCAAGCGGGAGGGCCTGGGAGACCCAGTACTTC
cdr3_aa: CASSQESSGRAWETQYF

v_call: TRBV20-1
d_call: TRBD2
clone_size: many
j_call: TRBJ2-7
cdr3_nt: TGCAGTGCTAGGCTAGCGGGAGTCTACGAGCAGTACTTC
cdr3_aa: CSARLAGVYEQYF

v_call: TRBV9
d_call: .
clone_size: .
j_call: TRBJ2-7
cdr3_nt: TGTGCCAGCAGCGTAGCGGAGAGCGAGCAGTACTTC
cdr3_aa: CASSVAESEQYF

v_call: TRBV10-2
d_call: .
clone_size: few
j_call: TRBJ1-2
cdr3_nt: TGCGCCAGCAGTGAGAGCAAACAAGGAGCCTATGGCTACACCTTC
cdr3_aa: CASSESKQGAYGYTF

v_call: TRBV27
d_call: TRBD1
clone_size: many
j_call: TRBJ1-2
cdr3_nt: TGTGCCAGCAGTTTCCGACAGGGACGCTATGGCTACACCTTC
cdr3_aa: CASSFRQGRYGYTF

v_call: TRBV5-1
d_call: .
clone_size: .
j_call: TRBJ1-1
cdr3_nt: TGCGCCAGCAGGAAAACCGGGGGACTGGACACTGAAGCTTTCTTT
cdr3_aa: CASRKTGGLDTEAFF

v_call: TRBV27
d_call: .
clone_size: .
j_call: TRBJ2-1
cdr3_nt: TGTGCCACCACCCCCAGGACGAGCTCCTACAATGAGCAGTTCTTC
cdr3_aa: CATTPRTSSYNEQFF

v_call: TRBV20-1
d_call: .
clone_size: .
j_call: TRBJ1-5
cdr3_nt: TGCAGTGCTACCCGACGGGGGGCTGATCAGCCCCAGCATTTT
cdr3_aa: CSATRRGADQPQHF

v_call: TRBV5-6
d_call: TRBD1
clone_size: .
j_call: TRBJ1-2
cdr3_nt: TGTGCCAGCAGCCAGAAACCGGGACAGGGATATAACGGCTACACCTTC
cdr3_aa: CASSQKPGQGYNGYTF

v_call: TRBV28
d_call: TRBD1
clone_size: few
j_call: TRBJ1-4
cdr3_nt: TGTGCCAGCAGCCCGGGGGACAGGGCGGGGAAACTGTTTTTT
cdr3_aa: CASSPGDRAGKLFF

v_call: TRBV30
d_call: .
clone_size: few
j_call: TRBJ1-1
cdr3_nt: TGTGCCTGGAGTCTCAGGGGGAACACTGAAGCTTTCTTT
cdr3_aa: CAWSLRGNTEAFF

v_call: TRBV28
d_call: TRBD1
clone_size: many
j_call: TRBJ1-1
cdr3_nt: TGTGCCAGCAGGGTGACAGGGGATATGGCTGAAGCTTTCTTT
cdr3_aa: CASRVTGDMAEAFF

v_call: TRBV20-1
d_call: TRBD2
clone_size: few
j_call: TRBJ2-5
cdr3_nt: TGCAGTGCTAGTCGGCGGGGGGGGAGGCAAGAGACCCAGTACTTC
cdr3_aa: CSASRRGGRQETQYF

v_call: TRBV7-7
d_call: TRBD2
clone_size: .
j_call: TRBJ2-5
cdr3_nt: TGTGCCAGCAGCCAAATCGCGACTAGCGGGAGACAAGAGACCCAGTACTTC
cdr3_aa: CASSQIATSGRQETQYF

v_call: TRBV6-1
d_call: .
clone_size: many
j_call: TRBJ1-5
cdr3_nt: TGTGCCAGCAGTAACCTCGGGTATAGCAATCAGCCCCAGCATTTT
cdr3_aa: CASSNLGYSNQPQHF

v_call: TRBV9
d_call: .
clone_size: .
j_call: TRBJ1-2
cdr3_nt: TGTGCCAGCAGCGTCTCGGTTGGGGATTGGGGCTACACCTTC
cdr3_aa: CASSVSVGDWGYTF

v_call: TRBV6-5
d_call: TRBD2
clone_size: .
j_call: TRBJ2-7
cdr3_nt: TGTGCCAGCAGTTACGCGGGAGGGGTCTACGAGCAGTACTTC
cdr3_aa: CASSYAGGVYEQYF